This T cell receptor beta chain came from a study of technical replicates of blood from several donors. V dropped 0 bases and J dropped 6; count of bases not matched to a gene: 6. Germline values: CDR1 SGHRS, CDR2 YFSETQ. The CDR3 runs to 15 residues. In its sample, this clone was seen once. Only in-frame clones appear in the TCRdb table, and some are missing; sequencing was by immunoSEQ multiplex PCR. The table has almost 70,000 clones, approximately 89% seen once. This rearrangement joins TRBV5-1 to TRBJ2-7; 10 bases agree with TRBD1. This TCR was sampled from a human donor in good health. Some clones in this sample may be carry-over from other donors' samples. Material: PBMCs. This CDR3 is CASSLGGTGVREQYF. The CDR3 DNA follows: TGCGCCAGCAGCTTGGGGGGGACAGGGGTTCGCGAGCAGTACTTC. The complete variable domain, with remaining parts taken from reference TRBV5-1 and TRBJ2-7, reads KAGVTQTPRYLIKTRGQQVTLSCSPISGHRSVSWYQQTPGQGLQFLFEYFSETQRNKGNFPGRFSGRQFSNSRSEMNVSTLELGDSALYLCASSLGGTGVREQYFGPGTRLTVT.